The 17 T cell receptor beta chains below all came from one sample that was sequenced in a study of shared clonotypes between healthy human individuals. The repertoire was sequenced with immunoSEQ multiplex PCR; TCRdb's copy has only in-frame clones and lacks some. The table includes roughly 890,000 clones, 90% to 95% detected once. In the naive CD8 group, cells lacked CD45RO and were positively selected for CCR7, so terminally differentiated effector memory CD45RA+ cells were left out. Sequenced input: naive CD8+ T cells sorted from blood. The receptors stem from a man aged 25-40 years in good health.

Regarding this clone: Other DNA sequences in this sample translate to the same CDR3. The chain joins TRBV5-1 to TRBJ2-7; D is unresolved. The length of the CDR3 is 13 residues. Per germline, CDR1 SGHRS and CDR2 YFSETQ. V was pared by 0 bases and J by 1 base, with 5 bases between. The CDR3 region has the DNA TGCGCCAGCAGCTTGGGTTCTTCCTACGAGCAGTACTTC. It specifies CASSLGSSYEQYF.

The rearrangement uses TRBV28 and TRBJ2-7; D is unresolved. CDR3 size: 18 residues. Between the trimmed V and J ends, which lost 3 bases and 2 bases, there was a span of 23 bases. CDR1 MDHEN and CDR2 SYDVKM come from the germline V gene. CDR3 loop: CASSLSPGHRLDTYEQYF. The CDR3 DNA reads TGTGCCAGCAGTTTGTCCCCGGGCCACAGATTGGATACCTACGAGCAGTACTTC.

The V call is TRBV6-5, the J call TRBJ2-2, with D possibly matching TRBD1 (5 bases). V lost 0 bases and J 0 bases, leaving 8 bases between the germline ends. Germline V gene data show CDR1 as MNHEY and CDR2 as SVGAGI. This CDR3 comprises 16 residues. The CDR3 here is CASSYSETANTGELFF. CDR3 in DNA: TGTGCCAGCAGTTACTCTGAGACAGCGAACACCGGGGAGCTGTTTTTT.

This clone occurred a few times. The chain recombines TRBV27 with TRBJ2-7, with TRBD1 as a possible D gene (6 bases). With 6 bases removed from V and 3 bases from J, the gap between germline ends came to 27 bases. CDR3 length: 18 amino acids. Germline V lookup: CDR1 MNHEY, CDR2 SMNVEV (reference sequence). The CDR3 region is CASSPGTGIPSIYYEQYF. The CDR3 nucleotides read TGTGCCAGCAGCCCCGGAACAGGGATCCCCTCCATTTACTACGAGCAGTACTTC.

The gene calls are TRBV7-3 and TRBJ2-1; TRBD1 is a possible D gene (6 bases). This CDR3 has 14 amino acids. Trimming cost V 5 bases and J 3 bases, with 11 bases left between them. Germline V gene data show CDR1 as SGHTA and CDR2 as FQGTGA. DNA for the CDR3: TGTGCCAGCAGCCCTTCAGGGGTCTACAATGAGCAGTTCTTC. Encoded protein: CASSPSGVYNEQFF.

The chain joins TRBV19 to TRBJ2-1; D uncertain. CDR3 size: 17 residues. The germline gives CDR1 LNHDA, CDR2 SQIVND (reference sequence). Trimming stripped 7 bases from V and 4 bases from J, with 23 bases between. In DNA, the CDR3 is TGTGCCAGTATGGCGCATCAAGGGCAGGCTCTATACAATGAGCAGTTCTTC. This translates into CASMAHQGQALYNEQFF.

As DNA, the CDR3 is TGTGCCAGCAGCTTTGGTACCAGCCTAAACAATGAGCAGTTCTTC. As protein: CASSFGTSLNNEQFF. The chain carries TRBV5-4 and TRBJ2-1; D remains ambiguous. CDR1 and CDR2 (germline): SGHNT, YYREEE (reference sequence). Trimming stripped 2 bases from V and 5 bases from J, with 14 bases between. The CDR3 loop spans 15 amino acids. Variable domain in full (rest from reference TRBV5-4 and TRBJ2-1): ETGVTQSPTHLIKTRGQQVTLRCSSQSGHNTVSWYQQALGQGPQFIFQYYREEENGRGNFPPRFSGLQFPNYSSELNVNALELDDSALYLCASSFGTSLNNEQFFGPGTRLTVL.

The rearrangement joins TRBV29-1 to TRBJ2-3; D is unclear. V lost 5 bases, J lost 1 base, and 13 bases lay in between. The CDR3 totals 14 residues. Germline CDR1 reads SQVTM; CDR2 reads ANQGSEA. CDR3 residues: CSVTGAGGTDTQYF. As DNA, the CDR3 is TGCAGCGTTACTGGCGCTGGGGGCACAGATACGCAGTATTTT.

This chain uses TRBV27 with TRBJ2-5, with TRBD1 matching over 7 bases. The V segment lost 1 base and the J segment 1 base; nucleotides outside the gene matches: 6. CDR1 is MNHEY, CDR2 SMNVEV, per germline (reference sequence). This CDR3 contains 16 residues. CDR3 DNA: TGTGCCAGCAGTTTATATCCGGGACAGACCCAAGAGACCCAGTACTTC. The encoded protein is CASSLYPGQTQETQYF.

The chain recombines TRBV4-3 with TRBJ2-4; D might be TRBD1 or TRBD2, each matching 6 bases. Germline CDR1 reads LGHNA; CDR2 reads YSLEER. CDR3 length equals 17 residues. V was clipped by 0 bases and J by 3 bases, with 15 bases between them. The DNA for the CDR3 is TGCGCCAGCAGCCAAGATCTTCGGGGGCTTGGCAAAAACATTCAGTACTTC. This translates into CASSQDLRGLGKNIQYF.

This sequence joins TRBV27 and TRBJ1-5, with D perhaps TRBD1 (6 bases). Trimming took off 3 bases at V and 6 bases at J, with 12 bases between the two ends. Germline V gene sequence: CDR1 MNHEY, CDR2 SMNVEV (reference sequence). The CDR3 covers 14 residues. CDR3 protein: CASSFSQGSQPQHF. The CDR3 DNA reads as TGTGCCAGCAGTTTTAGCCAGGGGAGTCAGCCCCAGCATTTT.

The rearrangement links TRBV6-5 to TRBJ2-5, with D uncertain. Trimming stripped 2 bases from V and 5 bases from J, with 9 bases between. The CDR3 runs 13 residues. Germline V gene lookup returns CDR1 MNHEY and CDR2 SVGAGI. The CDR3 DNA reads TGTGCCAGCAGTTACGAGAAGTACGAGACCCAGTACTTC. This translates into CASSYEKYETQYF.

Of note for this clone: The same CDR3 is also encoded by other DNA sequences in this sample. The chain joins TRBV11-2 to TRBJ2-7, with D unresolved. CDR1 SGHAT and CDR2 FQNNGV come from the germline V gene. The CDR3 runs 13 residues. Trimming cost V 1 base and J 3 bases, with 7 bases left between them. CDR3 sequence reads: CASSLVGGYEQYF. The CDR3 coding sequence is TGTGCCAGCAGCTTAGTCGGTGGCTACGAGCAGTACTTC.

This clone was seen a single time. The J gene is TRBJ2-5, the V gene TRBV7-9, with D tentatively TRBD2 (6 bases). The CDR3 loop spans 14 amino acids. Trimming cost V 5 bases and J 4 bases, with 14 bases left between them. In germline, CDR1 is SEHNR, CDR2 FQNEAQ (reference sequence). CDR3 DNA sequence: TGTGCCAGCAGCCGTCATGAGGAGGGAGAGACCCAGTACTTC. It codes for CASSRHEEGETQYF.

The J gene is TRBJ1-1, the V gene TRBV5-5; 7 nucleotides agree with TRBD1. V shed 0 bases and J 5 bases; nucleotides not matched to a gene: 4. This CDR3 has 14 amino acids. CDR1 is SGHKS and CDR2 is YYEKEE in the germline V gene (reference sequence). The CDR3 DNA reads as TGTGCCAGCAGCTTGGTAACAGGGGAGACTGAAGCTTTCTTT. Protein: CASSLVTGETEAFF.

The gene calls are TRBV29-1 and TRBJ2-1; the match to TRBD1 covers 8 bases. The CDR3 length is 14 residues. Germline values: CDR1 SQVTM, CDR2 ANQGSEA. V shed 6 bases, J shed 2 bases, and the junction held 6 bases outside the gene matches. The CDR3 here is CSVDTGGPYNEQFF. The CDR3 DNA sequence: TGCAGCGTGGATACAGGGGGTCCCTACAATGAGCAGTTCTTC.

The CDR3 protein is CATSQGTDNYGYTF. In nucleotides, the CDR3 is TGTGCCACCAGCCAAGGGACAGACAACTATGGCTACACCTTC. The chain combines TRBV15 with TRBJ1-2; TRBD1 matches at 7 bases. The J segment lost 2 bases and the V segment lost 5 bases, leaving 5 bases of the junction unmatched. The germline CDR1 and CDR2 sequences are LNHNV and YYDKDF (reference sequence). The CDR3 is 14 residues long.